This T cell receptor beta chain emerged from a study of blood T cell repertoires in COVID-19. At the level of the study: Whether acute or convalescent, the COVID-19 samples came from the United States, Italy and Spain.

This clone was recorded once. In the original workflow: Estimated nucleated cell counts came from reference gene primer amplification. Some clones are missing from TCRdb's copy, which holds only in-frame ones; the method was immunoSEQ multiplex PCR. The D gene and trimming were derived from the DNA, and the V and J assignments and clone size from that table. The sample has over 250,000 clones, roughly 86% seen once. Assignments of participants to cohorts depended upon their own reported clinical history. Either two negative PCRs, clearance, or symptom resolution qualified Cohort 3 donors as recovered. The CDR3 totals 18 residues. CDR1 SEHNR and CDR2 FQNEAQ come from the germline V gene (reference sequence). With 4 bases clipped from V and 3 bases from J, the junction kept 16 bases outside the gene matches.

The receptor comes from a woman aged 55 to 70 who had recovered from COVID-19. The chain has TRBV7-9 and TRBJ2-7, with TRBD1 matching 9 bases. The sequenced sample consisted of PBMCs or T cells enriched from blood (not recorded which). DNA for the CDR3: TGTGCCAGCAGCTCGGCGTTAAGACCAGGACAGGGGAGCTACGAGCAGTACTTC. Translating it yields CASSSALRPGQGSYEQYF.